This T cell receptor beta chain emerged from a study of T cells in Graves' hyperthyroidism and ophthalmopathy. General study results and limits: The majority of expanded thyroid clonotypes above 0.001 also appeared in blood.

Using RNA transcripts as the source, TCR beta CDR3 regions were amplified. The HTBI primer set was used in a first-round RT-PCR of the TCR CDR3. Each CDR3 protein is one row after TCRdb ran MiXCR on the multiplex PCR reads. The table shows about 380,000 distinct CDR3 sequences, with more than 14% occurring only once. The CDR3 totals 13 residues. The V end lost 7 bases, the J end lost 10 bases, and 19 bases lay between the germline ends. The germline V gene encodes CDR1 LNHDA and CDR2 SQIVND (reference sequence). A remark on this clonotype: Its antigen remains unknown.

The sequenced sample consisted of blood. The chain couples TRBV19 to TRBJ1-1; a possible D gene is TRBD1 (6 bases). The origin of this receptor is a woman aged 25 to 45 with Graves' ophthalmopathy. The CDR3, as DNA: TGTGCCAGTAACACCGGGACACGGCCAGGAGCTTTCTTT. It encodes CASNTGTRPGAFF.